This is a list of T cell receptor beta chains from one sample in a study of blood T cell repertoires in COVID-19. Only in-frame clones appear in the TCRdb table, and some are missing; sequencing was by immunoSEQ multiplex PCR. The sample carries about 150,000 clones, over 70% recorded once. Material for sequencing was peripheral blood. Every receptor here comes from a man between 60 and 75 years old with acute or convalescent COVID-19. Both conserved end residues are part of each CDR3.

>TRBV3-1/TRBV3-2
CASSQGTGNTEAFF
>TRBV29-1
CSVTLGSTSTDTQYF
>TRBV6-5
CASNQRRVANYGYTF
>TRBV7-9
CASSPGALAGAGEQFF
>TRBV10-3
CAISRGYGYTF
>TRBV5-1
CASSLGGTAPNTEAFF
>TRBV3-1/TRBV3-2
CASSQGLAESTQYF
>TRBV29-1
CSAAEPTNTEAFF
>TRBV5-4
CASSLSRVRAEAFF
>TRBV2
CASRQDSYGYTF
>TRBV6-5
CASSPDRGRRAFF
>TRBV15
CATSRDPGGNYEQYF
>TRBV4-1
CASSQVYQGNEKLFF
>TRBV6-5
CASRGQGLTNEKLFF
>TRBV2
CASSSGGYGYTF
>TRBV2
CASSEREGVQPQHF
>TRBV7-2
CASSLGQMNTEAFF
>TRBV18
CASSPPEAYEQYF
>TRBV2
CASSTGLATIGEQYF
>TRBV19
CASSIATLRGKDPGANVLTF
>TRBV7-2
CASSIGVRGPGNTIYF
>TRBV3-1/TRBV3-2
CASSFGTVNQPQHF
>TRBV5-1
CASSFGATGELFF
>TRBV11-2
CASSLGRARYNEQFF
>TRBV7-6
CASSPLQGSNYGYTF
>TRBV30
CAWSNRQNQPQHF
>TRBV6-6
CAATGTPNTEAFF
>TRBV19
CASSAPGHTYEQYF
>TRBV5-1
CASSFEGNRGYGYTF
>TRBV29-1
CSVASGSRYNEQFF
>TRBV5-1
CASSRQGGPGQGYGYTF
>TRBV29-1
CSVGVGRVRQETQYF
>TRBV7-9
CASSRGQAENIQYF
>TRBV7-8
CASSVDPRGYNEAFF
>TRBV2
CASETGRNTEAFF
>TRBV5-6
CASSLVGQITLHF
>TRBV5-1
CASSLTGAINQPQHF
>TRBV7-2
CASSLGGLAGGTGELFF
>TRBV24-1
CATSEGRQVTDTQYF
>TRBV7-2
CASSLGQGEKLFF
>TRBV19
CASKETGVKETQYF
>TRBV28
CASSLPPRPLKRLACHNPTYEQYF
>TRBV2
CASGDRGRDSPLHF
>TRBV9
CASSVVGGAEAFF
>TRBV28
CASRTSGTGNTEAFF
>TRBV18
CASSPAGTGGEQYF
>TRBV5-6
CASSFSGYSNQPQHF
>TRBV18
CASSPRARGGNYEQYF
>TRBV24-1
CATGSGGTGELFF
>TRBV6-2/TRBV6-3
CASSLRVKLATARYEQYF
>TRBV5-1
CASSETSGSSVQFF
>TRBV29-1
CSVFSGVNTGELFF
>TRBV11-2
CASSLHRGPSYEQYF
>TRBV7-7
CASSTGLAGGETQYF